The next 31 T cell receptor beta chains were all read from a single sample in a study of blood T cells in healthy people across ages. With a J-beta primer mix and a sample-barcoded 5' primer, a second PCR ran roughly 7 to 11 cycles. TCRdb independently ran MiXCR on the 5' RACE reads; one entry per CDR3 protein. The sample holds 1.6 million or so distinct CDR3 sequences, around 35% seen once. The sample consisted of blood. These receptors originate from a woman aged 25 to 39 in good health.

This chain connects TRBV18 to TRBJ2-7, with 8 bases that match TRBD2. V shed 2 bases, J shed 2 bases, and the junction held 5 bases outside the gene matches. Germline assignment: CDR1 KGHSH and CDR2 LQKENI. This CDR3 is built from 15 residues. CDR3 in DNA: TGTGCCAGCTCACCAAGGCGGGAGGTCCCCTACGAGCAGTACTTC. Its protein product is CASSPRREVPYEQYF.

This chain connects TRBV30 to TRBJ2-2; a weak D match, TRBD1 (6 bases). The V end lost 2 bases, the J end lost 15 bases, and 28 bases lay between the germline ends. CDR1 and CDR2 from the germline V gene are GTSNPN and SVGIG (reference sequence). The length of the CDR3 is 16 residues. The CDR3 region is CAWSQQSGVQGGEVFF. CDR3 coding DNA: TGTGCCTGGAGTCAACAATCAGGGGTTCAGGGTGGTGAAGTGTTTTTT.

The rearrangement joins TRBV30 to TRBJ1-1; D perhaps matches TRBD1 (5 bases). CDR1 GTSNPN and CDR2 SVGIG come from the germline V gene (reference sequence). Trimming removed 3 bases from V and 9 bases from J, with 17 bases in between. CDR3 length: 13 amino acids. The CDR3 DNA reads TGTGCCTGGAGCGCATTACAGGCTGACAAAGCTTTCTTT. This encodes CAWSALQADKAFF.

This clonotype was recorded at least ten times. The chain recombines TRBV4-1 with TRBJ2-3; 7 bases map to TRBD2. This CDR3 contains 16 residues. Germline V gives CDR1 MGHRA, CDR2 YSYEKL. Losses at the gene ends were 5 bases for V and 3 bases for J; bases not matched to a gene: 11. The chain's CDR3 is CASSESPPGGTDTQYF. The CDR3 region has the DNA TGCGCCAGCAGCGAGTCACCTCCGGGGGGTACAGATACGCAGTATTTT.

The CDR3 loop is CASRNPRGRVYEQYF. The CDR3 DNA sequence: TGTGCCAGCAGAAATCCACGGGGCAGGGTCTACGAGCAGTACTTC. This chain uses TRBV7-8 with TRBJ2-7; the D call may be TRBD1 or TRBD2 (5 bases each). Germline V gives CDR1 SGHVS, CDR2 FQNEAQ. V gave up 6 bases and J gave up 3 bases, with 18 bases separating them. This CDR3 contains 15 residues.

V and J are TRBV7-3 and TRBJ2-3; the match to TRBD2 covers 16 bases. The germline V gene has CDR1 SGHTA and CDR2 FQGTGA. V was pared by 0 bases and J by 4 bases, with 1 base of the junction left unmatched. This CDR3 region has 17 residues. The CDR3 protein is CASSLTGLAGGPDTQYF. The CDR3 DNA sequence: TGTGCCAGCAGCTTAACGGGACTAGCGGGGGGGCCAGATACGCAGTATTTT.

The sample holds one count of this clonotype. V gene TRBV24-1 combines with J gene TRBJ1-5, with 8 bases that match TRBD1. J lost 0 bases, V lost 3 bases, and 3 bases had no gene match. The CDR3 runs to 16 residues. CDR1 is KGHDR, CDR2 SFDVKD, per germline. The CDR3 sequence is CATSDRDRSSNQPQHF. The DNA for the CDR3 is TGTGCCACCAGTGATCGGGACAGGAGTAGCAATCAGCCCCAGCATTTT.

The chain couples TRBV10-1 to TRBJ2-1; D remains unclear. Germline values: CDR1 WNHNN, CDR2 SYGVQD (reference sequence). The CDR3 runs 14 residues. The V gene lost 0 bases and the J gene lost 5 bases, with 8 bases spanning the gap. This CDR3 is CASSESLTDNEQFF. The CDR3 coding sequence is TGCGCCAGCAGTGAGTCTTTGACTGACAATGAGCAGTTCTTC.

This clonotype was detected only a few times. The chain recombines TRBV11-2 with TRBJ1-6; maybe TRBD1 (6 bases). CDR1 and CDR2 (germline): SGHAT, FQNNGV. The CDR3 covers 17 residues. V was pared by 4 bases and J by 8 bases, with 21 bases between. CDR3 DNA: TGTGCCAGCAGCTCCTTGGCGAGGGGGACCTTCTATTCACCCCTCCACTTT. Translating it yields CASSSLARGTFYSPLHF.

The V call is TRBV6-2 or TRBV6-3, the J call TRBJ2-3; 10 nucleotides align to TRBD2. With V trimmed by 0 bases and J by 7 bases, 7 bases remained unmatched. Germline V gene data show CDR1 as MNHEY and CDR2 as SVGEGT. The length of the CDR3 is 16 residues. Here the CDR3 reads CASSYSSSSGGHTQYF. The CDR3, as DNA: TGTGCCAGCAGTTACTCGAGTAGTAGCGGGGGGCATACGCAGTATTTT.

This clonotype was recorded a few times. The genes are TRBV11-1 and TRBJ2-7; a possible D gene is TRBD1 (6 bases). This CDR3 contains 15 residues. Germline-derived CDR1 and CDR2 are SGHAT and FQDESV (reference sequence). Trimming pared 5 bases from V and 6 bases from J, leaving 20 bases between. This chain's CDR3 is CASSPRLPGVGEQYF. In DNA form, the CDR3 reads TGTGCCAGCAGCCCACGTCTTCCAGGGGTAGGCGAGCAGTACTTC. Using reference TRBV11-1 and TRBJ2-7 for the parts outside the CDR3, the full variable domain is EAEVAQSPRYKITEKSQAVAFWCDPISGHATLYWYRQILGQGPELLVQFQDESVVDDSQLPKDRFSAERLKGVDSTLKIQPAELGDSAMYLCASSPRLPGVGEQYFGPGTRLTVT.

This clonotype was seen only a few times. The DNA of the CDR3 is TGCAGCGTTGACCATGACGGGAACACTGAAGCTTTCTTT. This translates into CSVDHDGNTEAFF. The V and J genes are TRBV29-1 and TRBJ1-1; D gene ambiguous. This CDR3 has 13 residues. V lost 3 bases to trimming and J lost 1 base, with 9 bases between them. Germline lookup yields CDR1 SQVTM and CDR2 ANQGSEA.

With regard to this clonotype: Since a much larger clone is just one base distant, this may be a read error. J is TRBJ2-7 and V is TRBV20-1; the D gene could be TRBD1 or TRBD2 (5 bases each). V was cut by 5 bases and J by 6 bases, with 20 bases left in between. This CDR3 comprises 14 residues. In germline, CDR1 is DFQATT, CDR2 SNEGSKA (reference sequence). The CDR3, as DNA: TGCAGTGCTGGGCCCCCAAGGAGGCAGGGCGAGCAGTACTTC. Translating it yields CSAGPPRRQGEQYF.

The gene calls are TRBV3-1 and TRBJ2-2, with D maybe TRBD1 (8 bases). V was cut by 2 bases and J by 4 bases, with 17 bases left in between. Per the germline V gene, CDR1 is LGHDT and CDR2 is YNNKEL (reference sequence). The CDR3 covers 17 residues. The CDR3 here is CASSQPMDREGTGELFF. The CDR3 DNA follows: TGTGCCAGCAGCCAACCTATGGACAGGGAGGGCACCGGGGAGCTGTTTTTT.

This clonotype has more than one count but fewer than ten. This chain joins TRBV9 and TRBJ2-7; TRBD1 agrees at 8 bases. The ends lost 3 bases at V and 1 base at J; junction bases unmatched: 3. This CDR3 contains 14 residues. From germline, CDR1 is SGDLS and CDR2 YYNGEE. This chain's CDR3 is CASSGRTGSYEQYF. In DNA, the CDR3 is TGTGCCAGCAGCGGAAGGACAGGGTCCTACGAGCAGTACTTC.

In DNA form, the CDR3 reads TGCAGTGCTAGACGGCATCGACTAGCGGGAGCCCGGGAGACCCAGTACTTC. Translation: CSARRHRLAGARETQYF. The chain combines TRBV20-1 with TRBJ2-5; 12 bases are a match to TRBD2. Germline CDR1 and CDR2: DFQATT and SNEGSKA (reference sequence). The CDR3 is 17 residues long. V was clipped by 2 bases and J by 5 bases; unmatched bases: 12.

This clonotype was detected a few times. One end of the junction does not line up with germline, which may come from a read error. The chain combines TRBV5-5 with TRBJ1-1, with no clear D. The CDR3 spans 13 residues. Per germline, CDR1 SGHKS and CDR2 YYEKEE (reference sequence). The CDR3 sequence is CASSPTLNTEVFF. The CDR3 nucleotides are TGTGCCAGCAGCCCGACATTGAACACTGAAGTTTTCTTT.

At least ten counts were recorded for this clonotype. This rearrangement joins TRBV7-9 to TRBJ2-4; TRBD1 agrees at 9 bases. V dropped 5 bases and J dropped 4; count of bases not matched to a gene: 12. The germline gives CDR1 SEHNR, CDR2 FQNEAQ (reference sequence). This CDR3 spans 17 amino acids. Written as DNA, the CDR3 is TGTGCCAGCAGCGCCCAATTGGTCGGGACAGGGAAAAACATTCAGTACTTC. As protein: CASSAQLVGTGKNIQYF.

The chain combines TRBV3-1 with TRBJ2-3; D not certain. This CDR3 comprises 12 residues. The germline V gene encodes CDR1 LGHDT and CDR2 YNNKEL (reference sequence). Trimming pared 2 bases from V and 5 bases from J, leaving 5 bases between. This chain's CDR3 is CASSQSEDTQYF. CDR3 bases: TGTGCCAGCAGCCAATCGGAAGATACGCAGTATTTT.

As DNA, the CDR3 is TGCGCCAGCAGCACCGGGAAAGGGTCCGGCTACACCTTC. This encodes CASSTGKGSGYTF. V and J are TRBV5-1 and TRBJ1-2; D uncertain. The CDR3 loop spans 13 amino acids. The V gene's germline CDR1 is SGHRS and CDR2 YFSETQ. Trimming removed 4 bases at V and 8 bases at J, with 15 bases between.

V usage is TRBV20-1 and J usage is TRBJ1-5; TRBD1 matches 9 bases. After removal of 1 base from V and 5 bases from J, the junction contained 6 bases not matched to a gene. The germline gives CDR1 DFQATT, CDR2 SNEGSKA (reference sequence). The CDR3 contains 15 residues. CDR3 bases: TGCAGTGCTAGAGCCCTGAGGGACAGGGATCAGCCCCAGCATTTT. Translating it yields CSARALRDRDQPQHF.

The V and J genes are TRBV20-1 and TRBJ2-7; 8 nucleotides align to TRBD2. With 6 bases clipped from V and 2 bases from J, the junction kept 9 bases outside the gene matches. The CDR3 runs to 14 residues. CDR1 is DFQATT, CDR2 SNEGSKA, per germline (reference sequence). The CDR3 loop reads CSASSGSAPYEQYF. The DNA for the CDR3 is TGCAGTGCGTCGAGCGGGAGTGCCCCCTACGAGCAGTACTTC.

For the CDR3, the DNA is TGCAGTGCTAGAGGGGGAGGGGCTTATAGCAATCAGCCCCAGCATTTT. Amino acids: CSARGGGAYSNQPQHF. The chain recombines TRBV20-1 with TRBJ1-5; TRBD1 is a possible D gene (5 bases). The CDR3 is made up of 16 amino acids. The V end lost 1 base, the J end lost 0 bases, and 13 bases lay between the germline ends. Germline CDR1 DFQATT, CDR2 SNEGSKA (reference sequence).

This clonotype was detected only a few times. CDR3 DNA: TGCAGTGCAAAGCGGGAGGGCCTCACAGATACGCAGTATTTT. It encodes CSAKREGLTDTQYF. The chain employs TRBV20-1 and TRBJ2-3, with TRBD2 identical over 10 bases. V lost 6 bases and J lost 2; bases outside the gene matches: 5. This CDR3 spans 14 amino acids. Per the germline V gene, CDR1 is DFQATT and CDR2 is SNEGSKA (reference sequence).

The V and J genes are TRBV5-1 and TRBJ2-1, with TRBD2 matching over 9 bases. Trimming removed 4 bases from V and 8 bases from J; junction bases left unmatched: 13. The germline V gene encodes CDR1 SGHRS and CDR2 YFSETQ. CDR3 length: 16 residues. The CDR3 region has the DNA TGCGCCAGCAGCCCAAATGATAGGACTAGCGTCCATGAGCAGTTCTTC. It specifies CASSPNDRTSVHEQFF. Full variable domain (missing parts from reference TRBV5-1 and TRBJ2-1): KAGVTQTPRYLIKTRGQQVTLSCSPISGHRSVSWYQQTPGQGLQFLFEYFSETQRNKGNFPGRFSGRQFSNSRSEMNVSTLELGDSALYLCASSPNDRTSVHEQFFGPGTRLTVL.

This clonotype was detected a few times. The V call is TRBV5-1, the J call TRBJ1-6, with a weak D call TRBD1 (5 bases). Germline lookup yields CDR1 SGHRS and CDR2 YFSETQ. This CDR3 is built from 16 residues. V lost 4 bases, J lost 8 bases, and 19 bases lay in between. In DNA form, the CDR3 reads TGCGCCAGCAGCCCAGGGACCGCCACATTTGATTCACCCCTCCACTTT. Its protein is CASSPGTATFDSPLHF.

This clonotype occurred once. This rearrangement joins TRBV27 to TRBJ2-4; D unresolved. Gene TRBJ2-7 matches the end of the DNA better, so the J call may be wrong. Germline V gives CDR1 MNHEY, CDR2 SMNVEV (reference sequence). This CDR3 has 15 amino acids. The CDR3 DNA follows: TGTGCCAGCAGTCCCTTATATGCGGAACGGAGCGAGCAGTACTTC. It translates to CASSPLYAERSEQYF.

The count of this clonotype is one. This chain connects TRBV27 to TRBJ2-7; TRBD1 might be the D (6 bases). This CDR3 is built from 14 residues. CDR1 and CDR2 from the germline V gene are MNHEY and SMNVEV (reference sequence). Trimming stripped 6 bases from V and 5 bases from J, with 17 bases between. The CDR3 nucleotides read TGTGCCAGCAGCCGAGGGTGGGGGCGAAACGAGCAGTACTTC. Amino acids: CASSRGWGRNEQYF.

This clonotype has just a few counts. The chain carries TRBV12-3 or TRBV12-4 and TRBJ2-3; D gene unclear. The CDR3 loop spans 14 amino acids. V lost 3 bases to trimming and J lost 3 bases, with 10 bases between them. The CDR3 sequence: CASSFFAVTDTQYF. The CDR3 coding sequence is TGTGCCAGCAGTTTTTTTGCGGTGACAGATACGCAGTATTTT.

This clonotype was counted a few times. Mismatch with germline at one junction end may stem from a read error. This rearrangement joins TRBV4-1 to TRBJ2-1; D gene ambiguous. The CDR3 has 13 amino acids. From germline, CDR1 is MGHRA and CDR2 YSYEKL. CDR3 residues: CACSQDIQDEQFF. CDR3 DNA: TGCGCCTGCAGCCAAGATATTCAGGATGAGCAGTTTTTC.

This chain links TRBV20-1 with TRBJ2-7; perhaps D is TRBD1 or TRBD2 (5 bases each). The ends were cut back, 6 bases at V and 2 bases at J, with 14 bases in the middle. Germline CDR1 reads DFQATT; CDR2 reads SNEGSKA (reference sequence). The CDR3 consists of 13 residues. The CDR3 sequence is CSAKGTETYEQYF. The CDR3, as DNA: TGCAGTGCGAAAGGGACCGAGACCTACGAGCAGTACTTC.